The clone carrying this T cell receptor beta chain was found many times. In germline, CDR1 is LGHDT, CDR2 YNNKEL (reference sequence). J gave up 4 bases and V 8 bases, and 11 bases lay outside the gene matches. The CDR3 length is 16 residues. The data originate from a study of molecular identifiers for immune sequencing clone quantification. On the study more broadly: Replicate experiments took RNA from roughly 18,000 or 92,000 naive CD8 cells, divided it five ways and sequenced four.

Methods described previously were used for bulk TCR libraries, and listed TCR primers were applied. TCRdb itself ran the PCR reads through MiXCR, one entry per CDR3 protein. Of hundreds of thousands of distinct CDR3 sequences in the sample, 25% were seen once. Researchers sorted naive CD8 T cells as cells that were CD8+CD4-CCR7+CD45RA+. Sequencing input: naive CD8+ T cells from blood, with Jurkat cell RNA spiked in. Subset defined: FACS-sorted CD8+CD4-CCR7+CD45RA+ naive T cells. The TCR comes from a human donor in good health. Some libraries in this study had Jurkat cell RNA spiked in. The chain carries TRBV3-1 and TRBJ2-5; 12 positions match TRBD2. The CDR3 DNA reads TGTGCCAGCTTAAAGATTGGACTAGCGGGACCAGAGACCCAGTACTTC. As protein: CASLKIGLAGPETQYF.